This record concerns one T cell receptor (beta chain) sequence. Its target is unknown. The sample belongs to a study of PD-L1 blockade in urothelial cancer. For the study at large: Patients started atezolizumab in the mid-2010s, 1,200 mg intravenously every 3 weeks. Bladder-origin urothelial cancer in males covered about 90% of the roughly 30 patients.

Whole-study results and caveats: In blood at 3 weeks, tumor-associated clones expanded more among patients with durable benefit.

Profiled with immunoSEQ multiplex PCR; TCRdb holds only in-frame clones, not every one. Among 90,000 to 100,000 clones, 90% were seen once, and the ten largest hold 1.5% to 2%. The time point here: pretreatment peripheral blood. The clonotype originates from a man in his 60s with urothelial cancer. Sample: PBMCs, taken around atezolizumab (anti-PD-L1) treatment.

The CDR3 DNA reads TGCGCCAGCAGTTCTTCTAGCGGGGGGACAGAGACCCAGTACTTC. Encoded protein: CASSSSSGGTETQYF. The chain couples TRBV10-1 to TRBJ2-5, with 11 bases that match TRBD2. The ends lost 5 bases at V and 4 bases at J; junction bases unmatched: 6. Germline V lookup: CDR1 WNHNN, CDR2 SYGVQD (reference sequence). The CDR3 is 15 residues long.